The following is a TCR beta chain sequence with its context. This entry comes from a study of blood T cell repertoires in COVID-19. Turning to the study itself: Both acute and convalescent COVID-19 samples were obtained from the United States, Italy and Spain. From T cells, B-cell-depleted T cells, or PBMCs came the material, which was cDNA or gDNA.

In Seattle, patients joined the study during active infection and were tracked longitudinally. Profiling relied on immunoSEQ multiplex PCR, and the TCRdb table lists in-frame clones only, not all of them. The repertoire includes approximately 170,000 clones, roughly 86% of them detected once, and under 3.5% sits in the top ten. This receptor was obtained from a woman aged 80 or over with COVID-19, enrolled during active disease. Sequenced input: peripheral blood.

The CDR3 loop is CAISERQGGIPYNEQFF. The CDR3 nucleotides are TGTGCCATCAGTGAAAGACAGGGGGGGATCCCCTACAATGAGCAGTTCTTC. The chain recombines TRBV10-3 with TRBJ2-1; 9 bases agree with TRBD1. J gave up 2 bases and V 3 bases, and 8 bases lay outside the gene matches. The V gene's germline CDR1 is ENHRY and CDR2 SYGVKD. The CDR3 has 17 amino acids.